The T cell receptor beta chain described here comes from a study of shared clonotypes between healthy human individuals (dated by TCRdb to 2018 to 2020). For the wider study: The cohort included a few men and two women between 18 and 49 years of age. For each donor, CD4 naive and CD4 memory were each run on three plates, CD8 naive on two plates, and CD8 memory on one plate. Blood TCR repertoires of several healthy adults were deeply sequenced to estimate repertoire size and the extent of clonotype sharing between individuals. To increase sequencing depth and limit assay-specific biases, different laboratories used diverse techniques to prepare libraries and sequence TCR repertoires. Each donor's leukapheresis produced roughly between about 0.9 and 9.5 billion PBMCs. General conclusions and limits of the study: The genetic and exposure-history diversity represented was limited by the small number of donors. Naive subsets generally had larger estimated clonotype richness than memory subsets did. Compared with non-shared clonotypes, the clonotypes found in all four sorted-subset donors had higher generation probabilities. Even with the large sequencing depth, rarefaction of the sorted-subset datasets indicated that sequencing was incomplete. Sampling was restricted to blood, and TCR repertoires in tissues likely differ from the TCR repertoires found in blood. Based on pairwise subsampling, the degree of clonotype sharing among donors was expected to be affected by sequencing depth. Across several donors, approximately 5% of naive CD4, roughly 3.5% of naive CD8, 2% to 2.5% of memory CD4, and over 0.35% of memory CD8 clonotypes were shared.

Concerning this clone itself: The specificity of this receptor is unknown. No quality values exist for individual bases; no much larger clone is one base distant.

Using the deep immunoSEQ assay, TCR CDR3 regions were amplified from genomic DNA by multiplex PCR. For each cell subset, the extracted genomic DNA was distributed evenly across all wells of several immunoSEQ 96-well plates, and each plate served as one replicate. For sorted subsets, 150 to 250 ng genomic DNA, equal to 25,000 to 35,000 T cell genomes, was loaded into each replicate PCR. Purified libraries were measured with a Qubit 3.0 fluorometer, size-checked on a Bioanalyzer 2100, and measured again with the KAPA Library Quantification kit. A separate single-read 150-cycle Illumina NextSeq 550 flow cell was used to sequence each immunoSEQ 96-well plate. The original pipeline was this. The immunoSEQ output contained only junctional sequences without quality scores, so filtering could not match that applied to full-length reads. To assign V/J genes and CDR3, sequences were annotated against IMGT germline references using PyIR, a Python wrapper for IgBLAST v1.9. Reads were removed for weak V/J assignments (E-value above 1e-6), missing CDR3, stop codons, out-of-frame junctions, or ambiguous translated residues. A V3J clonotype was defined by an identical inferred V gene, J gene, and CDR3 amino acid sequence. The percentage overlap between two repertoires was calculated by dividing the number of shared unique clonotypes by the size of the smaller repertoire. Three approaches were used to assess repertoire richness: RTK rarefaction, the Chao1 estimator, and Recon v2.1 estimates of unobserved clonotypes. Generation probabilities were computed with OLGA for all TCRbeta clonotypes obtained by the gDNA method from several donors. TCRdb carries this immuneACCESS record with in-frame sequences only. Its versions omit some clonotypes, under half of them owing to an unresolved V gene in the studies checked, with the rest unexplained. The V and J calls and clone size are taken from that table; D and trimming were inferred from the DNA. The sample records over 2 million clones, 90% to 95% of which are singletons. The ten largest clones take up 0.13% of the sample.

Healthy HIV-negative adults with no recently reported acute infections or vaccinations were included as donors. Only Caucasian adults living in Nashville, Tennessee, USA were represented among the donors. CD4+ T cells were enriched by magnetic negative selection, after which naive cells were positively selected on CD45RA and the negative fraction was taken as the memory subset. Blood was obtained by leukapheresis, after which PBMCs were separated by Ficoll-Histopaque density gradient centrifugation and cryopreserved in liquid nitrogen vapor phase. Analytical flow cytometry was used to check the purity and quantity of each magnetically sorted T cell population. Genomic DNA was isolated from every sorted fraction and measured by UV absorbance on a Nanodrop 2000c. This TCR derives from a man between 18 and 29 years old in good health. The sequencing input was naive CD4+ T cells sorted from blood. The cell subset or site tag for this specimen amounts to: CD45RA+ positively selected.

The DNA is TGTGCCAGCAGCCCGGTTGAGGGGTCCTACAATGAGCAGTTCTTC. Its protein reads: CASSPVEGSYNEQFF. The rearrangement combines TRBV9 with TRBJ2-1; the D gene assignment is perhaps TRBD1 or TRBD2, with each matching 5 bases. Spanning cysteine to phenylalanine, the CDR3 consists of 15 amino acids. Only the CDR3 region is kept as DNA, spanning 45 bases read in frame from base 1. The germline V gene supplies CDR1 SGDLS and CDR2 YYNGEE. Trimming takes 4 bases from V and 1 base from J, and the germline ends sit 12 bases apart.